Following are 21 T cell receptor beta chains from one sample sequenced in a study of cytomegalovirus exposure and HLA in healthy donors. Amplification used 60 Vbeta primers and 13 Jbeta primers. Assay used: immunoSEQ multiplex PCR; TCRdb lists only in-frame clones, some missing. Of approximately 110,000 clones listed, around 70% are singletons. The sequenced material came from PBMCs. All receptors derive from a man aged 25 to 45 in good health and CMV-seropositive.

The sample holds a few counts of this clone. The rearrangement uses TRBV4-1 and TRBJ2-7, with 7 nucleotides matching TRBD2. The CDR3 contains 16 residues. The V and J ends lost 0 bases and 0 bases, in that order; junction bases with no gene match: 5. The germline gives CDR1 MGHRA, CDR2 YSYEKL. The CDR3 nucleotides read TGCGCCAGCAGCCAAGAGGGAGCGGGGAGCTCCTACGAGCAGTACTTC. It yields the protein CASSQEGAGSSYEQYF.

V gene TRBV2 combines with J gene TRBJ2-2, with TRBD2 as a possible D gene (5 bases). The V and J ends lost 7 bases and 6 bases respectively, with 12 bases between them. The CDR3 runs 13 residues. CDR1 and CDR2 (germline): SNHLY, FYNNEI. The CDR3 sequence is CASKEGGAGELFF. The CDR3 DNA reads TGTGCCAGCAAAGAAGGAGGCGCCGGGGAGCTGTTTTTT.

This clone was recorded only once. This chain links TRBV18 with TRBJ1-2; the D gene is possibly TRBD1 (5 bases). V was shortened by 1 base and J by 4 bases, with 16 bases between the two germline ends. The CDR3 spans 16 residues. Germline CDR1 is KGHSH and CDR2 is LQKENI. This CDR3 reads CASSPLAGEGSYGYTF. The CDR3 DNA sequence: TGTGCCAGCTCACCACTCGCCGGGGAGGGGAGCTATGGCTACACCTTC.

This clone was seen a few times. The V gene is TRBV5-1, the J gene TRBJ1-1, with D unclear. CDR1 and CDR2 (germline): SGHRS, YFSETQ. The CDR3 extends over 17 amino acids. The ends were cut back, 3 bases at V and 4 bases at J, with 22 bases in the middle. CDR3 in amino acids: CASSSTIHGLESTEAFF. For the CDR3, the DNA is TGCGCCAGCAGCTCAACTATACACGGATTGGAGAGCACTGAAGCTTTCTTT.

The chain links TRBV7-9 to TRBJ1-1; possibly TRBD1 for D (6 bases). CDR1 SEHNR and CDR2 FQNEAQ come from the germline V gene (reference sequence). V was shortened by 1 base and J by 7 bases, with 7 bases between the two germline ends. CDR3 length equals 12 residues. CDR3: CASSLGGGEAFF. CDR3 nucleotides: TGTGCCAGCAGCTTAGGAGGGGGTGAAGCTTTCTTT.

This rearrangement joins TRBV27 to TRBJ2-1; 10 nucleotides agree with TRBD2. The CDR3 has 15 amino acids. Germline V gene lookup returns CDR1 MNHEY and CDR2 SMNVEV (reference sequence). V lost 4 bases and J lost 4; bases outside the gene matches: 4. CDR3 nucleotide sequence: TGTGCCAGCAGTTCGAGCGGGGGGGGTTACAATGAGCAGTTCTTC. The encoded protein is CASSSSGGGYNEQFF.

V is TRBV11-2 and J is TRBJ2-3; 8 bases line up with TRBD2. V lost 5 bases and J lost 5; bases outside the gene matches: 9. The CDR3 is 15 residues long. The V gene's germline CDR1 is SGHAT and CDR2 FQNNGV. CDR3 DNA sequence: TGTGCCAGCAGCAAAACCGGGACTAGGGAAGATACGCAGTATTTT. This encodes CASSKTGTREDTQYF. Supplemented by reference TRBV11-2 and TRBJ2-3, the full variable domain reads EAGVAQSPRYKIIEKRQSVAFWCNPISGHATLYWYQQILGQGPKLLIQFQNNGVVDDSQLPKDRFSAERLKGVDSTLKIQPAKLEDSAVYLCASSKTGTREDTQYFGPGTRLTVL.

This clone was seen a few times. The V and J genes are TRBV27 and TRBJ2-3; the D gene is possibly TRBD1 (6 bases). The ends were cut back, 6 bases at V and 5 bases at J, with 15 bases in the middle. The CDR3 consists of 14 residues. In germline, CDR1 is MNHEY, CDR2 SMNVEV (reference sequence). The DNA of the CDR3 is TGTGCCAGCAGCACTTACCGGGGACAAGATACGCAGTATTTT. This gives the protein CASSTYRGQDTQYF.

This sequence joins TRBV5-1 and TRBJ2-2; D is unclear. Germline CDR1 and CDR2: SGHRS and YFSETQ. V shed 0 bases and J shed 3 bases, with 9 bases lying between them. The CDR3 length is 15 residues. The CDR3: CASSLEQIYTGELFF. In DNA form, the CDR3 reads TGCGCCAGCAGCTTGGAACAGATCTACACCGGGGAGCTGTTTTTT.

This chain uses TRBV27 with TRBJ2-1; 11 bases map to TRBD2. The length of the CDR3 is 16 residues. V was pared by 2 bases and J by 3 bases, with 3 bases of the junction left unmatched. Germline CDR1 MNHEY, CDR2 SMNVEV (reference sequence). The CDR3 protein is CASSLIAGGLYNEQFF. CDR3 coding DNA: TGTGCCAGCAGTTTAATAGCGGGGGGGCTCTACAATGAGCAGTTCTTC.

This rearrangement joins TRBV30 to TRBJ2-5, with a tentative D call TRBD1 (5 bases). V shed 3 bases and J shed 2 bases, with 7 bases lying between them. Looked up from germline, CDR1 is GTSNPN and CDR2 is SVGIG (reference sequence). This CDR3 contains 12 residues. Here the CDR3 reads CAWSPGQETQYF. DNA of the CDR3: TGTGCCTGGAGCCCAGGGCAAGAGACCCAGTACTTC.

The chain carries TRBV2 and TRBJ2-5; TRBD2 is a possible D gene (5 bases). The CDR3 is 13 residues long. V was pared by 4 bases and J by 3 bases, with 9 bases between. Germline V CDR1 and CDR2: SNHLY, FYNNEI. Written as DNA, the CDR3 is TGTGCCAGCAGTGTTCGAGGGAAAGAGACCCAGTACTTC. Encoded protein: CASSVRGKETQYF.

The CDR3 here is CASSLGQGSSYEQYF. The DNA of the CDR3 is TGTGCCAGCAGCCTTGGACAGGGGAGCTCCTACGAGCAGTACTTC. The genes are TRBV6-5 and TRBJ2-7; 9 bases agree with TRBD1. Per the germline V gene, CDR1 is MNHEY and CDR2 is SVGAGI. J gave up 0 bases and V 6 bases, and 6 bases lay outside the gene matches. The CDR3 contains 15 residues.

The table lists this clone with a few counts. The chain combines TRBV2 with TRBJ1-5; D is ambiguous. The germline V gene has CDR1 SNHLY and CDR2 FYNNEI. V was pared by 6 bases and J by 5 bases, with 11 bases between. This CDR3 comprises 13 residues. CDR3 loop: CASRGGVDQPQHF. The CDR3 coding sequence is TGTGCCAGCAGGGGCGGGGTAGATCAGCCCCAGCATTTT.

This clone has only a few counts. This rearrangement joins TRBV28 to TRBJ1-1; D may be TRBD1 (5 bases). From germline, CDR1 is MDHEN and CDR2 SYDVKM. The CDR3 runs 15 residues. V dropped 3 bases and J dropped 0 bases, with 11 bases sitting between them. Here the CDR3 DNA reads TGTGCCAGCAGTTTTCTTTCGGGGGTGAACACTGAAGCTTTCTTT. Translated, it gives CASSFLSGVNTEAFF.

The genes are TRBV2 and TRBJ1-4; no clear D. Germline CDR1 reads SNHLY; CDR2 reads FYNNEI. The CDR3 contains 14 residues. V was cut by 7 bases and J by 2 bases, with 11 bases left in between. The CDR3 spells CASTQGRTNEKLFF. CDR3 coding DNA: TGTGCCAGCACACAAGGCAGGACTAATGAAAAACTGTTTTTT.

Only a few counts were recorded for this clone. The J gene is TRBJ1-1, the V gene TRBV28; D is undetermined. Trimming removed 8 bases from V and 8 bases from J, with 12 bases in between. Germline CDR1 and CDR2: MDHEN and SYDVKM. This CDR3 comprises 11 residues. The CDR3 nucleotides read TGTGCCAGCGGAGCAGCCGGGGAAGCTTTCTTT. Amino acid sequence: CASGAAGEAFF.

This clone occurred a few times. The CDR3 DNA reads as TGTGCCAGCAGCCCCGATTTCGGGGGAGGGCCAGGCGAGCAGTTCTTC. Its protein is CASSPDFGGGPGEQFF. The J gene is TRBJ2-1, the V gene TRBV5-6; 7 positions agree with TRBD2. Per the germline V gene, CDR1 is SGHDT and CDR2 is YYEEEE. V shed 4 bases, J shed 10 bases, and the junction held 17 bases outside the gene matches. This CDR3 has 16 amino acids.

This clone was seen more than once but under ten times. This sequence joins TRBV27 and TRBJ2-2; tentative D call: TRBD1 (5 bases). Germline V gene data show CDR1 as MNHEY and CDR2 as SMNVEV (reference sequence). There are 14 residues in the CDR3. The germline V and J ends were trimmed by 6 bases and 1 base, with 9 bases remaining between them. The CDR3 nucleotides are TGTGCCAGCAGCCTAACAGGGAACACCGGGGAGCTGTTTTTT. Residues: CASSLTGNTGELFF.

The chain carries TRBV21-1 and TRBJ2-7; the table's D call of TRBD1 was not tested on the DNA. TRBV21-1 has pseudogene status. This CDR3 is built from 16 residues. This CDR3 reads CASSPCQDRKHYEQYF. The CDR3 region has the DNA TGTGCCAGCAGCCCCTGCCAGGACAGAAAACACTACGAGCAGTACTTC.

This chain uses TRBV7-2 with TRBJ2-1; possibly TRBD2 for D (6 bases). Germline CDR1 SGHTA, CDR2 FQGNSA. The CDR3 is made up of 13 amino acids. Trimming took 5 bases from V and 12 from J, leaving 17 bases between them. This chain's CDR3 is CASSLGTPEGQFF. CDR3 bases: TGTGCCAGCAGCCTCGGGACTCCGGAGGGGCAGTTCTTC.